A single sample is the source of the 17 T cell receptor beta chains below, sequenced in a study of Ad26.COV2.S vaccination and SARS-CoV-2 variants (dated by TCRdb to about 2021). Libraries were constructed by the immunoSEQ multiplex PCR assay. This is the immuneACCESS table as TCRdb keeps it, with only in-frame sequences that have V and J called. A part of the clones is gone; compared with another copy, unresolved V genes explain less than half, and the rest is unexplained. This sample holds about 680,000 clones; roughly 90% were observed only once. Approximately 1.5% of the sample goes to the ten largest clones. The meaning of the sample's treatment or condition label: some 19 received Ad26.COV2.S at low or high dose, single or two shots; 5 received placebo; per-sample allocation not given. Repertoires of vaccine and placebo recipients were sequenced from samples taken on day 63 after the first injection.

Sequencing used peripheral blood, obtained in a trial of Ad26.COV2.S vaccine versus placebo. These receptors all come from a person between 18 and 65 years old who received the Ad26.COV2.S COVID-19 vaccine or a placebo.

A single count supports this clone. The genes are TRBV10-3 and TRBJ2-7; a weak D match, TRBD1 (6 bases). The CDR3 sequence is 13 residues long. V was clipped by 4 bases and J by 3 bases, with 10 bases between them. Germline assignment: CDR1 ENHRY and CDR2 SYGVKD. The CDR3 spells CAISGTELYEQYF. CDR3 coding DNA: TGTGCCATCAGTGGGACAGAACTCTACGAGCAGTACTTC.

The chain joins TRBV7-2 to TRBJ1-1; D gene uncertain. This CDR3 has 13 residues. V gave up 5 bases and J gave up 0 bases, with 7 bases separating them. Germline V lookup: CDR1 SGHTA, CDR2 FQGNSA. The CDR3 DNA is TGTGCCAGCAGCCCTTGGGTGAACACTGAAGCTTTCTTT. Translation: CASSPWVNTEAFF.

J is TRBJ2-3 and V is TRBV9; D remains ambiguous. The CDR3 is 11 amino acids. CDR1 and CDR2 (germline): SGDLS, YYNGEE. V was cut by 0 bases and J by 5 bases, with 1 base left in between. The CDR3 spells CASSVGDTQYF. DNA of the CDR3: TGTGCCAGCAGCGTAGGAGATACGCAGTATTTT.

The CDR3 protein is CASSPTGYEQYF. CDR3 DNA sequence: TGTGCCAGCAGCCCGACGGGGTACGAGCAGTACTTC. The chain recombines TRBV7-2 with TRBJ2-7; weak D call: TRBD2 (5 bases). Germline V gene lookup returns CDR1 SGHTA and CDR2 FQGNSA. CDR3 length: 12 amino acids. V was cut by 5 bases and J by 4 bases, with 9 bases left in between.

V usage is TRBV24-1 and J usage is TRBJ1-2; the D is unclear. CDR3 length: 14 amino acids. Looked up from germline, CDR1 is KGHDR and CDR2 is SFDVKD. V lost 3 bases to trimming and J lost 3 bases, with 10 bases between them. Here the CDR3 reads CATSDLNNDYGYTF. For the CDR3, the DNA is TGTGCCACCAGTGATCTGAACAACGACTATGGCTACACCTTC.

This chain uses TRBV24-1 with TRBJ1-6; perhaps TRBD1 as D (5 bases). Germline loops: CDR1 KGHDR, CDR2 SFDVKD. With 6 bases removed from V and 9 bases from J, the gap between germline ends came to 20 bases. The CDR3 runs 16 residues. In DNA, the CDR3 is TGTGCCACCAGTATCGGTCTGCGGGGCCAGGTTTCACCCCTCCACTTT. Translating gives CATSIGLRGQVSPLHF.

V usage is TRBV12-3 or TRBV12-4 and J usage is TRBJ2-5; the D is unclear. This CDR3 spans 12 amino acids. V shed 6 bases and J shed 0 bases, with 5 bases lying between them. In nucleotides, the CDR3 is TGTGCCAGCAGGAAGTACCAAGAGACCCAGTACTTC. It encodes CASRKYQETQYF.

The rearrangement links TRBV4-3 to TRBJ2-1; D is unclear. Germline CDR1 LGHNA, CDR2 YSLEER. The CDR3 runs 14 residues. V shed 0 bases and J shed 6 bases, with 9 bases lying between them. CDR3 sequence reads: CASSQDKALNEQFF. The CDR3 nucleotides read TGCGCCAGCAGCCAAGATAAGGCCCTCAATGAGCAGTTCTTC.

This clone was detected once. The gene calls are TRBV13 and TRBJ2-7; 11 nucleotides align to TRBD2. Germline-derived CDR1 and CDR2 are PRHDT and FYEKMQ (reference sequence). CDR3 size: 17 residues. Germline trimming cut 0 bases from V and 3 bases from J; bases unmatched to any gene: 7. This CDR3 is CASSLGLAGGKIYEQYF. In DNA form, the CDR3 reads TGTGCCAGCAGCTTAGGGTTAGCGGGAGGGAAGATCTACGAGCAGTACTTC.

The rearrangement links TRBV3-1 (or the pseudogene TRBV3-2) to TRBJ2-3; TRBD2 matches at 10 bases. V trimming: 6 bases; J trimming: 3 bases; junction bases outside the gene matches: 3. CDR3 length equals 14 residues. Looked up from germline, CDR1 is LGHDT and CDR2 is YNNKEL (reference sequence). The CDR3 nucleotides read TGTGCCAGCAGTCGGACTAGCGGAACAGATACGCAGTATTTT. Its translation: CASSRTSGTDTQYF.

The V gene is TRBV5-1, the J gene TRBJ1-4; maybe TRBD1 (6 bases). Looked up from germline, CDR1 is SGHRS and CDR2 is YFSETQ. The germline V and J ends were trimmed by 4 bases and 6 bases, with 13 bases remaining between them. The CDR3 extends over 14 amino acids. The CDR3 protein is CASSRGGVDEKLFF. DNA for the CDR3: TGCGCCAGCAGCCGAGGGGGAGTCGATGAAAAACTGTTTTTT. The complete variable domain, with remaining parts taken from reference TRBV5-1 and TRBJ1-4, reads KAGVTQTPRYLIKTRGQQVTLSCSPISGHRSVSWYQQTPGQGLQFLFEYFSETQRNKGNFPGRFSGRQFSNSRSEMNVSTLELGDSALYLCASSRGGVDEKLFFGSGTQLSVL.

The chain employs TRBV5-6 and TRBJ2-7; TRBD2 matches at 9 bases. This CDR3 is built from 16 residues. After removal of 3 bases from V and 3 bases from J, the junction contained 10 bases not matched to a gene. Germline lookup yields CDR1 SGHDT and CDR2 YYEEEE. The chain's CDR3 is CASSSGTSRRHYEQYF. The CDR3 nucleotides read TGTGCCAGCAGCTCAGGGACTAGCAGACGGCACTACGAGCAGTACTTC.

This chain connects TRBV15 to TRBJ1-3, with D tentatively TRBD1 (6 bases). The CDR3 is 16 residues long. Between the trimmed V and J ends, which lost 0 bases and 4 bases, there was a span of 13 bases. CDR1 and CDR2 from the germline V gene are LNHNV and YYDKDF (reference sequence). The CDR3 coding sequence is TGTGCCACCAGCAGAGATGATTACAGGGAAGGAAACACCATATATTTT. This gives the protein CATSRDDYREGNTIYF.

The V and J genes are TRBV4-3 and TRBJ1-6, with 8 bases that match TRBD1. The length of the CDR3 is 13 residues. V was clipped by 3 bases and J by 14 bases; unmatched bases: 6. Per germline, CDR1 LGHNA and CDR2 YSLEER. CDR3 sequence: CASSQGTGGTLHF. In nucleotides, the CDR3 is TGCGCCAGCAGCCAGGGGACAGGCGGGACCCTCCACTTT.

This chain links TRBV30 with TRBJ1-5; no clear D gene. V gave up 2 bases and J gave up 9 bases, with 14 bases separating them. CDR1 is GTSNPN and CDR2 is SVGIG in the germline V gene (reference sequence). There are 13 residues in the CDR3. In DNA, the CDR3 is TGTGCCTGGAGTTCACTAGGAGGACCGCCCCAGCATTTT. Translated: CAWSSLGGPPQHF.

This rearrangement joins TRBV12-3 or TRBV12-4 to TRBJ2-1; D gene uncertain. The V end lost 0 bases, the J end lost 6 bases, and 3 bases lay between the germline ends. The CDR3 totals 12 residues. CDR3 in amino acids: CASSLALNEQFF. CDR3 bases: TGTGCCAGCAGTTTAGCGCTCAATGAGCAGTTCTTC.

V and J are TRBV6-5 and TRBJ1-5; 11 bases fit TRBD1. The CDR3 spans 14 residues. Unmatched junction bases numbered 6, after V lost 9 bases and J lost 5 bases. Per germline, CDR1 MNHEY and CDR2 SVGAGI. The CDR3 reads CASRGQGVYQPQHF. Written as DNA, the CDR3 is TGTGCCAGTCGGGGACAGGGGGTCTATCAGCCCCAGCATTTT.